The rows below give T cell receptor beta chains drawn from one sample of a study of cytotoxic CD8 clonotypes in ibrutinib-treated CLL. Some clones are missing from TCRdb's copy, which holds only in-frame ones; the method was immunoSEQ multiplex PCR. This table holds 60,000 or so clones, less than 60% found once. Sequencing was performed on PBMCs, taken after 12 months of ibrutinib treatment. The receptors shown here come from a human donor with chronic lymphocytic leukemia. Both conserved end residues are part of each CDR3. Not all rows give a size; the values are once, few, many and, for expanded clones, a class.

j_call | v_call | clone_size | cdr3_length | cdr3_aa
TRBJ1-6 | TRBV21-1 | - | 13 | CASSNGAASPLHF
TRBJ1-1 | TRBV6-5 | - | 16 | CASSYALGQTNTEAFF
TRBJ2-3 | TRBV9 | - | 14 | CASSVEDSTDTQYF
TRBJ2-3 | TRBV10-3 | many | 14 | CATQDSFSTDTQYF
TRBJ1-5 | TRBV5-1 | - | 13 | CASSPTGGTPQHF
TRBJ1-5 | TRBV29-1 | - | 15 | CSVELGGGGNQPQHF
TRBJ1-3 | TRBV6-1 | - | 12 | CASSGVSGTIYF
TRBJ1-1 | TRBV5-1 | - | 14 | CASSGRGPYTEAFF
TRBJ1-5 | TRBV21-1 | - | 14 | CASSSRQGDQPQHF
TRBJ1-2 | TRBV6-5 | - | 14 | CASSYSPGMVGYTF
TRBJ2-2 | TRBV9 | - | 15 | CASSGTGYGTGELFF
TRBJ1-1 | TRBV4-2 | - | 12 | CASSQDFAEAFF
- | TRBV5-1 | - | 15 | CASSLANRDRAEQYF
TRBJ1-1 | TRBV11-2 | - | 15 | CASSSSGRGNTEAFF
TRBJ1-6 | TRBV7-9 | many | 15 | CASSLGSGTSSPLHF
TRBJ1-3 | TRBV9 | few | 16 | CASSPGDSSSGNTIYF
TRBJ1-1 | TRBV30 | few | 14 | CAWSVLGAGTEAFF
TRBJ1-2 | TRBV27 | few | 16 | CASSRRTGTGGYGYTF
TRBJ1-5 | TRBV6-4 | many | 14 | CASSMEISNQPQHF
TRBJ2-2 | TRBV2 | - | 14 | CASSGTRSFGELFF
TRBJ2-7 | TRBV15 | - | 16 | CATSRESGTAAYEQYF
TRBJ2-5 | TRBV2 | - | 12 | CATTVWEETQYF
TRBJ2-5 | TRBV5-1 | - | 15 | CASSPLSGVEETQYF
TRBJ2-5 | TRBV29-1 | - | 13 | CSVATNNLGTQYF
TRBJ1-2 | TRBV5-1 | many | 14 | CASSEGQGLYGYTF
TRBJ2-5 | TRBV15 | - | 15 | CATSRVGGGGQTQYF
TRBJ1-6 | TRBV6-1 | - | 13 | CASSSSYNSPLHF
TRBJ2-7 | TRBV20-1 | - | 11 | CSLQRAYEQYF
TRBJ2-7 | TRBV18 | once | 15 | CASSPAWVPDGEQYF
TRBJ2-5 | TRBV4-2 | - | 17 | CASSQGDFGGGQETQYF
TRBJ1-3 | TRBV13 | few | 14 | CASSLEGSGNTIYF
TRBJ1-3 | TRBV7-2 | - | 16 | CASSLAGLSSGNTIYF
TRBJ1-2 | TRBV6-6 | - | 12 | CASSWWGDGYTF
TRBJ2-1 | TRBV5-1 | - | 17 | CASSLARLVDHYNEQFF
TRBJ1-1 | TRBV7-9 | - | 14 | CASSKGQGILEAFF
TRBJ2-1 | TRBV4-1 | - | 16 | CASSQGGSGMYNEQFF
TRBJ1-2 | TRBV28 | - | 11 | CASSSRLGYTF